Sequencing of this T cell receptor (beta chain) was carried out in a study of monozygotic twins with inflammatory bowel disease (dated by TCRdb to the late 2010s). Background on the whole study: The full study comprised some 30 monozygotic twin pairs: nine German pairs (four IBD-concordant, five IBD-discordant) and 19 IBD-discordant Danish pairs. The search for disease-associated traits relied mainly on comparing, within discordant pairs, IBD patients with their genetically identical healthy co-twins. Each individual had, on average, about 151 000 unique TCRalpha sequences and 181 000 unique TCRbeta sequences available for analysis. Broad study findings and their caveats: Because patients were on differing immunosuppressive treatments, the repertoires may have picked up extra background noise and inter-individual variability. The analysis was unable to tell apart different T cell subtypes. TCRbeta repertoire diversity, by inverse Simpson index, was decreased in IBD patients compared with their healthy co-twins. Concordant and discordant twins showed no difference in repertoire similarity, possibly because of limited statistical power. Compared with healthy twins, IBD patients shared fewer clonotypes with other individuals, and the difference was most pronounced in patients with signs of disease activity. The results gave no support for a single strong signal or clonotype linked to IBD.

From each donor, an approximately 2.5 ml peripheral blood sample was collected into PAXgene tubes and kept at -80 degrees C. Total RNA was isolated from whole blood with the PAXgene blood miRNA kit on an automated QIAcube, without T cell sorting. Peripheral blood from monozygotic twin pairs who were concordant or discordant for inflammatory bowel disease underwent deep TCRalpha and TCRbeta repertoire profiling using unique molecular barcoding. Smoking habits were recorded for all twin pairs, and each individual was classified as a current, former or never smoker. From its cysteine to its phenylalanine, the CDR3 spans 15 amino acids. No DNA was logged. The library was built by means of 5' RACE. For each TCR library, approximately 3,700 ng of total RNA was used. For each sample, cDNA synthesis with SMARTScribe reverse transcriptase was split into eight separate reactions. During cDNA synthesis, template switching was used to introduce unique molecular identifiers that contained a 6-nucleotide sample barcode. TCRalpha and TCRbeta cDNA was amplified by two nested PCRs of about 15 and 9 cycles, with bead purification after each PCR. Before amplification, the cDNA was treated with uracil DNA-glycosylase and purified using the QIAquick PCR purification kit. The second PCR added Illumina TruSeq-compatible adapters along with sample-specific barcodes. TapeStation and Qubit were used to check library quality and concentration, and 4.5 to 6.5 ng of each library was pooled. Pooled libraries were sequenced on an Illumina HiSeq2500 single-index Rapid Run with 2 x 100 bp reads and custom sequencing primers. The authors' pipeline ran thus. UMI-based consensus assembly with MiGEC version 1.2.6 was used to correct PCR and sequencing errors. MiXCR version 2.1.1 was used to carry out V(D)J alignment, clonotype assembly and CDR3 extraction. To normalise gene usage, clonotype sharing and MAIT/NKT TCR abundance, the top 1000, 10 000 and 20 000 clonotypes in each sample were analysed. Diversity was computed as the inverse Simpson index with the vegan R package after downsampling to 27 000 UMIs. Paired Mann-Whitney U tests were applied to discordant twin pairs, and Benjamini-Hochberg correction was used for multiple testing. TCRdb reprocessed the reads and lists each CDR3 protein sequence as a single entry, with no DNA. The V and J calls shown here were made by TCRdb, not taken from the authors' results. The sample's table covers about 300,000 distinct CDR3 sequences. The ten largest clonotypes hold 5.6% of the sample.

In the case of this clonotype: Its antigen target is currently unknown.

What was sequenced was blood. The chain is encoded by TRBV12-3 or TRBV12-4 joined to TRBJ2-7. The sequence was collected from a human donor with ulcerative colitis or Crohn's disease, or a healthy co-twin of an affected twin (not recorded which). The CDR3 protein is CASSLRSGSTYEQYF.